Below are 12 T cell receptor beta chains sequenced from a single sample in a study of CD8 T cells in Susac syndrome (dated by TCRdb to about 2019). The library was generated by the immunoSEQ multiplex PCR assay. RNA was extracted using the RNeasy kit, and roughly 0.5 to 1 microgram was reverse transcribed with random hexamers. Starting from the raw public reads, TCRdb applied fastp trimming at Q25, assembled clones with MiXCR and retained in-frame beta chains. Merged by CDR3 protein, the rows form single entries marked with the most common genes and DNA. For this sample the table gives 70,000 to 95,000 distinct CDR3 sequences, of which 94% were detected only once. The ten largest clonotypes hold about 0.99% of the sample. The sequenced sample consisted of CD8+ T cells from PBMCs. All receptors come from a human donor with Susac syndrome.

The chain has TRBV4-2 and TRBJ2-1; 12 bases map to TRBD2. V was clipped by 2 bases and J by 5 bases; unmatched bases: 10. In germline, CDR1 is LGHNA, CDR2 YNFKEQ. This CDR3 has 18 residues. Here the CDR3 reads CASSQSHLAGGPDNEQFF. The CDR3 region has the DNA TGTGCCAGCAGCCAATCCCACCTAGCGGGAGGGCCCGACAATGAGCAGTTCTTC.

The CDR3 DNA reads as TGTGCCAGCAGCCAATACCCGAGGGTAGCGGAAGAGACCCAGTACTTC. This gives the protein CASSQYPRVAEETQYF. V and J are TRBV5-6 and TRBJ2-5; perhaps TRBD2 as D (6 bases). CDR1 and CDR2 (germline): SGHDT, YYEEEE. This CDR3 comprises 16 residues. Trimming left V 4 bases short and J 3 bases short, with 19 bases between. Variable domain in full (rest from reference TRBV5-6 and TRBJ2-5): DAGVTQSPTHLIKTRGQQVTLRCSPKSGHDTVSWYQQALGQGPQFIFQYYEEEERQRGNFPDRFSGHQFPNYSSELNVNALLLGDSALYLCASSQYPRVAEETQYFGPGTRLLVL.

This chain uses TRBV19 with TRBJ1-1, with D perhaps TRBD1 (5 bases). Trimming took off 7 bases at V and 8 bases at J, with 14 bases between the two ends. The germline V gene encodes CDR1 LNHDA and CDR2 SQIVND (reference sequence). This CDR3 comprises 12 residues. The DNA for the CDR3 is TGTGCCAGTACCATTGGACACGGCGAAGCTTTCTTT. Its translation is CASTIGHGEAFF.

The gene calls are TRBV20-1 and TRBJ2-6; 9 bases agree with TRBD1. Losses at the gene ends were 6 bases for V and 0 bases for J; bases not matched to a gene: 6. Germline V gene lookup returns CDR1 DFQATT and CDR2 SNEGSKA (reference sequence). The CDR3 runs 16 residues. CDR3 coding DNA: TGCAGTGCAACCGGGACAGGGCTCTCTGGGGCCAACGTCCTGACTTTC. It codes for CSATGTGLSGANVLTF.

Only a few counts were recorded for this clonotype. The V gene is TRBV27, the J gene TRBJ2-7, with D uncertain. The CDR3 runs 13 residues. Trimming removed 3 bases from V and 4 bases from J, with 10 bases in between. The V gene's germline CDR1 is MNHEY and CDR2 SMNVEV (reference sequence). The CDR3 loop reads CASSFGQLYEQYF. Here the CDR3 DNA reads TGTGCCAGCAGTTTTGGGCAGCTATACGAGCAGTACTTC.

The chain has TRBV11-2 and TRBJ2-7, with 7 positions matching TRBD2. V gave up 4 bases and J gave up 3 bases; unmatched junction bases: 12. The germline V gene encodes CDR1 SGHAT and CDR2 FQNNGV. The CDR3 consists of 16 residues. In DNA form, the CDR3 reads TGTGCCAGCAGCTCCTTTTTCGGGAGGTCTCTCTACGAGCAGTACTTC. This codes for CASSSFFGRSLYEQYF.

The CDR3 region has the DNA TGTGCCAGCAATCACGGGACTTATTCTTACGAGCAGTACTTC. Amino acid sequence: CASNHGTYSYEQYF. The rearrangement links TRBV11-2 to TRBJ2-7; D may be TRBD2 (6 bases). CDR3 length: 14 amino acids. V gave up 7 bases and J gave up 4 bases, with 17 bases separating them. The germline CDR1 and CDR2 sequences are SGHAT and FQNNGV.

The rearrangement uses TRBV28 and TRBJ1-5; D perhaps matches TRBD1 (6 bases). In germline, CDR1 is MDHEN, CDR2 SYDVKM. V lost 2 bases to trimming and J lost 5 bases, with 13 bases between them. CDR3 size: 15 residues. The CDR3 reads CASSLGRDIDQPQHF. CDR3 sequence (DNA): TGTGCCAGCAGTTTAGGTAGGGACATCGATCAGCCCCAGCATTTT.

The V call is TRBV15, the J call TRBJ2-2; 9 bases line up with TRBD1. J lost 1 base, V lost 5 bases, and 5 bases had no gene match. In germline, CDR1 is LNHNV, CDR2 YYDKDF (reference sequence). The CDR3 has 16 amino acids. CDR3 coding DNA: TGTGCCACCAGCCATCCGGGACAGGGGAACACCGGGGAGCTGTTTTTT. Translating gives CATSHPGQGNTGELFF.

The chain is built from TRBV12-3 or TRBV12-4 and TRBJ1-1; 7 bases line up with TRBD1. CDR3 length equals 18 residues. With 5 bases clipped from V and 11 bases from J, the junction kept 26 bases outside the gene matches. The CDR3 loop is CASSHMPQGGFTLVMAFF. The CDR3, as DNA: TGTGCCAGCAGTCATATGCCTCAGGGGGGCTTTACCCTGGTGATGGCTTTCTTT.

This rearrangement joins TRBV29-1 to TRBJ1-2; weak D call: TRBD1 (5 bases). From germline, CDR1 is SQVTM and CDR2 ANQGSEA. The V and J ends lost 7 bases and 2 bases respectively, with 11 bases between them. The CDR3 runs 12 residues. The CDR3 DNA reads TGCAGCGACAGGACCGGGAACTATGGCTACACCTTC. Protein sequence: CSDRTGNYGYTF.

The table lists this clonotype with a count of one. This chain links TRBV5-6 with TRBJ2-6; 7 bases fit TRBD1. Germline V gene sequence: CDR1 SGHDT, CDR2 YYEEEE. The ends lost 4 bases at V and 0 bases at J; junction bases unmatched: 4. The CDR3 covers 16 residues. The CDR3 sequence: CASSRDSYSGANVLTF. In nucleotides, the CDR3 is TGTGCCAGCAGCCGGGACAGCTACTCTGGGGCCAACGTCCTGACTTTC.